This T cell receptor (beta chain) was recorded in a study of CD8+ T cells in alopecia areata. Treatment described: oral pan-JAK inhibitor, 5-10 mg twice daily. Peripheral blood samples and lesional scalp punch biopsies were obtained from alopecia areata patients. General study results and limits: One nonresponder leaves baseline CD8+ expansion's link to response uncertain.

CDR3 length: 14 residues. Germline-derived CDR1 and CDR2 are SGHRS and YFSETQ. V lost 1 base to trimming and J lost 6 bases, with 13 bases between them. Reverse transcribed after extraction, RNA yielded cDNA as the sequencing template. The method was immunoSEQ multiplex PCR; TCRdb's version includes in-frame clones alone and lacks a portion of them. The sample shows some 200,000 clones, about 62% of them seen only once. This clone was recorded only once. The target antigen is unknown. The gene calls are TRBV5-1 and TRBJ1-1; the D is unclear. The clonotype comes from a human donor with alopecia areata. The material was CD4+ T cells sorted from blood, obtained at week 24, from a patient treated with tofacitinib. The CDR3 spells CASSLWGQGAEAFF. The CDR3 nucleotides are TGCGCCAGCAGCTTGTGGGGTCAAGGCGCTGAAGCTTTCTTT.